This TCR beta chain emerged from a study of T cell changes during pregnancy in multiple sclerosis. Method: immunoSEQ multiplex PCR; TCRdb's copy keeps in-frame clones and lacks some. The sample has more than 15,000 clones; about nine tenths are singletons. The V end lost 2 bases, the J end lost 4 bases, and 14 bases lay between the germline ends. CDR3 size: 15 residues. Germline V gene lookup returns CDR1 SEHNR and CDR2 FQNEAQ (reference sequence). The sample holds a few counts of this clone. The receptor comes from a female donor in good health, enrolled as a control in a pregnancy study. The rearrangement uses TRBV7-9 and TRBJ1-2; D might be TRBD1 (6 bases). Material: CD8+ T cells from peripheral blood mononuclear cells, obtained in the second trimester of pregnancy. Here the CDR3 DNA reads TGTGCCAGCAGCTTAAAACAGGGAGTTGGCTATGGCTACACCTTC. It encodes CASSLKQGVGYGYTF.